This T cell receptor beta chain was sequenced for a study of T cell responses to AZD1222 COVID-19 vaccine. Turning to the study itself: Pooled samples include second doses given at about 4 or 12 weeks.

Germline values: CDR1 SEHNR, CDR2 FQNEAQ (reference sequence). V shed 11 bases, J shed 4 bases, and the junction held 3 bases outside the gene matches. The CDR3 totals 12 residues. Sequencing was performed with immunoSEQ multiplex PCR; in TCRdb, only in-frame clones are kept and a portion is missing. The sample shows about 87,000 clones, 88% of them seen only once. Sequenced here: peripheral blood, sampled on day 0 of AZD1222 vaccination. V is TRBV7-9 and J is TRBJ1-2, with 11 bases fitting TRBD1. This sequence originates from an adult in good health. This chain's CDR3 is CAGQGALYGYTF. The CDR3 nucleotides read TGTGCCGGACAGGGGGCACTCTATGGCTACACCTTC.